This T cell receptor (beta chain) was observed in a study of blood T cell repertoires in COVID-19. Study background: There were acute and convalescent COVID-19 samples, and they came from the United States, Italy and Spain.

Per the germline V gene, CDR1 is SGHRS and CDR2 is YFSETQ. This CDR3 is 14 amino acids long. V lost 0 bases and J lost 10, with 16 bases in between. Libraries were prepared by immunoSEQ multiplex PCR; TCRdb keeps only in-frame clonotypes and omits some of them. This table has 150,000 to 160,000 clones, about 83% appearing once. The chain is built from TRBV5-1 and TRBJ1-1, with D possibly matching TRBD1 (6 bases). The sample taken for sequencing was peripheral blood. The TCR comes from a woman aged 60-75 years with COVID-19, enrolled during active disease. CDR3 DNA sequence: TGCGCCAGCAGCTTGGTTGGGACACGGCTCTCAGCTTTCTTT. Its protein is CASSLVGTRLSAFF.